Presented here are 27 T cell receptor beta chains from one specimen sequenced in a study of OX40 agonist ivuxolimab in advanced cancers. Generated by immunoSEQ multiplex PCR, the TCRdb table keeps only in-frame clones and is missing some. The data contain about 25,000 clones, about 86% of them singletons. The starting material was CD4+ or CD8+ T cells sorted from blood, obtained in a trial of the OX40 agonist ivuxolimab. Every receptor here comes from an adult with an advanced solid tumor such as melanoma, head and neck, liver or kidney cancer.

This rearrangement joins TRBV27 to TRBJ1-1; weak D call: TRBD1 (5 bases). Germline V lookup: CDR1 MNHEY, CDR2 SMNVEV (reference sequence). The CDR3 runs 13 residues. The V end lost 2 bases, the J end lost 4 bases, and 8 bases lay between the germline ends. CDR3 in amino acids: CASSLGGTTEAFF. CDR3 nucleotides: TGTGCCAGCAGTTTAGGCGGGACCACTGAAGCTTTCTTT.

The chain recombines TRBV6-1 with TRBJ2-1; D call uncertain. The germline V and J ends were trimmed by 1 base and 5 bases, with 15 bases remaining between them. This CDR3 has 16 amino acids. Per the germline V gene, CDR1 is MNHNS and CDR2 is SASEGT. The CDR3 loop reads CASSEEEVGPNNEQFF. The CDR3 bases are TGTGCCAGCAGTGAAGAAGAGGTGGGCCCGAACAATGAGCAGTTCTTC.

V usage is TRBV4-1 and J usage is TRBJ2-2, with D possibly matching TRBD1 (5 bases). Between the trimmed V and J ends, which lost 0 bases and 3 bases, there was a span of 11 bases. In germline, CDR1 is MGHRA, CDR2 YSYEKL. The length of the CDR3 is 16 residues. Here the CDR3 reads CASSQDRGQDTGELFF. CDR3 DNA: TGCGCCAGCAGCCAAGATCGCGGACAAGACACCGGGGAGCTGTTTTTT.

The chain carries TRBV4-2 and TRBJ2-1; D remains unclear. The germline CDR1 and CDR2 sequences are LGHNA and YNFKEQ. CDR3 size: 12 residues. V dropped 0 bases and J dropped 9 bases, with 6 bases sitting between them. The CDR3 DNA sequence: TGTGCCAGCAGCCAAGACGGCGGTGAGCAGTTCTTC. Protein sequence: CASSQDGGEQFF.

V and J are TRBV2 and TRBJ2-7; D perhaps matches TRBD1 (5 bases). Between the trimmed V and J ends, which lost 0 bases and 3 bases, there was a span of 9 bases. CDR3 length equals 14 residues. The germline V gene has CDR1 SNHLY and CDR2 FYNNEI. In DNA, the CDR3 is TGTGCCAGCAGTGAAGCCGACAGAGTCTACGAGCAGTACTTC. It is translated as CASSEADRVYEQYF.

The chain carries TRBV7-6 and TRBJ2-2; weak D call: TRBD2 (6 bases). Germline V gene lookup returns CDR1 SGHVS and CDR2 FNYEAQ. The CDR3 length is 16 residues. V was trimmed by 5 bases and J by 0 bases, leaving 13 bases between them. The CDR3 nucleotides are TGTGCCAGCAGCCAAGAGGGCGGGACGAACACCGGGGAGCTGTTTTTT. This encodes CASSQEGGTNTGELFF.

V is TRBV28 and J is TRBJ2-2; D is unresolved. CDR1 and CDR2 from the germline V gene are MDHEN and SYDVKM. V was trimmed by 3 bases and J by 1 base, leaving 6 bases between them. The CDR3 has 14 amino acids. CDR3 sequence: CASSFRVNTGELFF. In DNA, the CDR3 is TGTGCCAGCAGTTTTCGGGTGAACACCGGGGAGCTGTTTTTT.

The CDR3, as DNA: TGTGCCAGCAGTTTCGGAGTCTACAATGAGCAGTTCTTC. Its protein is CASSFGVYNEQFF. The rearrangement uses TRBV28 and TRBJ2-1; no reliable D call. Per germline, CDR1 MDHEN and CDR2 SYDVKM. The V end lost 3 bases, the J end lost 3 bases, and 6 bases lay between the germline ends. The CDR3 runs 13 residues.

This sequence joins TRBV27 and TRBJ2-7; 8 nucleotides line up with TRBD2. V shed 7 bases and J 0 bases; nucleotides not matched to a gene: 8. Germline CDR1 reads MNHEY; CDR2 reads SMNVEV (reference sequence). CDR3 length equals 15 residues. The CDR3 DNA sequence: TGTGCCAGCACTATTAGCGGGACCCCCTCCTACGAGCAGTACTTC. Its translation: CASTISGTPSYEQYF.

J is TRBJ1-5 and V is TRBV4-1; TRBD1 is a possible D gene (6 bases). Trimming removed 5 bases from V and 1 base from J, with 12 bases in between. This CDR3 has 15 amino acids. The germline gives CDR1 MGHRA, CDR2 YSYEKL. CDR3 DNA: TGCGCCAGCAGCTCGGAGGGGGGCAGCAATCAGCCCCAGCATTTT. Residues: CASSSEGGSNQPQHF.

In its sample, this clone was seen a few times. The chain is built from TRBV10-3 and TRBJ1-5, with unresolved D. Germline V CDR1 and CDR2: ENHRY, SYGVKD. This CDR3 spans 15 amino acids. Trimming stripped 1 base from V and 6 bases from J, with 13 bases between. CDR3 region: CAISELGGRIQPQHF. DNA for the CDR3: TGTGCCATCAGTGAGTTGGGAGGTAGGATTCAGCCCCAGCATTTT.

This clone was detected only a few times. CDR3 DNA sequence: TGTGCCAGCAGCCCCAGGGTGGGAGAGACCCAGTACTTC. Amino acids: CASSPRVGETQYF. This chain joins TRBV7-9 and TRBJ2-5; tentative D call: TRBD1 (5 bases). The CDR3 has 13 amino acids. CDR1 is SEHNR and CDR2 is FQNEAQ in the germline V gene (reference sequence). Trimming took 5 bases from V and 4 from J, leaving 11 bases between them. Combining the CDR3 with reference TRBV7-9 and TRBJ2-5 gives the whole variable domain DTGVSQNPRHKITKRGQNVTFRCDPISEHNRLYWYRQTLGQGPEFLTYFQNEAQLEKSRLLSDRFSAERPKGSFSTLEIQRTEQGDSAMYLCASSPRVGETQYFGPGTRLLVL.

This chain connects TRBV29-1 to TRBJ2-5, with D possibly being TRBD2 (7 bases). There are 16 residues in the CDR3. Per germline, CDR1 SQVTM and CDR2 ANQGSEA. The germline V and J ends were trimmed by 1 base and 1 base, with 16 bases remaining between them. The CDR3 bases are TGCAGCGTTGAAGTCTTCGGGGGGCTATCCCAAGAGACCCAGTACTTC. Translated: CSVEVFGGLSQETQYF.

The chain uses TRBV19 and TRBJ1-4; weak D call: TRBD1 (6 bases). The CDR3 sequence is 12 residues long. Per the germline V gene, CDR1 is LNHDA and CDR2 is SQIVND (reference sequence). Trimming removed 6 bases from V and 8 bases from J, with 10 bases in between. CDR3 sequence (DNA): TGTGCCAGTAGGACAGGTTTGGAAAAACTGTTTTTT. Its translation is CASRTGLEKLFF.

V is TRBV2 and J is TRBJ2-5; D call uncertain. The J call may be wrong; the DNA end is better matched by TRBJ2-7. The CDR3 loop spans 11 amino acids. Germline CDR1 is SNHLY and CDR2 is FYNNEI. The CDR3 DNA is TGTGCCAGCAGGGGAACGTACGAGCAGTACTTC. Its translation: CASRGTYEQYF.

This CDR3 is CASSLTYREAYGYTF. As DNA, the CDR3 is TGTGCCAGCAGCTTGACGTACAGGGAGGCCTATGGCTACACCTTC. This rearrangement joins TRBV5-4 to TRBJ1-2; TRBD1 might be the D (6 bases). This CDR3 has 15 residues. Looked up from germline, CDR1 is SGHNT and CDR2 is YYREEE (reference sequence). With 1 base removed from V and 4 bases from J, the gap between germline ends came to 14 bases.

The CDR3 region has the DNA TGCGCCAGCAGCTGGGGGGGTGAAGCTTTCTTT. It encodes CASSWGGEAFF. The V and J genes are TRBV5-1 and TRBJ1-1; D is perhaps TRBD1 (5 bases). The V end was cut by 3 bases, the J end by 7 bases, with 7 bases between. The CDR3 covers 11 residues. Germline V CDR1 and CDR2: SGHRS, YFSETQ. Using reference TRBV5-1 and TRBJ1-1 for the parts outside the CDR3, the full variable domain is KAGVTQTPRYLIKTRGQQVTLSCSPISGHRSVSWYQQTPGQGLQFLFEYFSETQRNKGNFPGRFSGRQFSNSRSEMNVSTLELGDSALYLCASSWGGEAFFGQGTRLTVV.

The chain joins TRBV5-1 to TRBJ2-3; unclear D gene. Per germline, CDR1 SGHRS and CDR2 YFSETQ. V lost 2 bases and J lost 4, with 5 bases in between. The CDR3 contains 12 residues. The chain's CDR3 is CASSFLADTQYF. The CDR3 DNA is TGCGCCAGCAGCTTCTTGGCAGATACGCAGTATTTT.

The chain recombines TRBV11-2 with TRBJ1-3, with D maybe TRBD1 (5 bases). Trimming cost V 1 base and J 2 bases, with 15 bases left between them. Germline values: CDR1 SGHAT, CDR2 FQNNGV. This CDR3 region has 17 residues. CDR3 protein: CASSLGEGRGAGNTIYF. The CDR3 bases are TGTGCCAGCAGCTTAGGGGAAGGGAGGGGAGCTGGAAACACCATATATTTT.

The rearrangement uses TRBV28 and TRBJ2-7; D is unclear. Trimming shortened V by 3 bases and J by 5 bases, and 17 bases separated the two germline ends. Germline V gene sequence: CDR1 MDHEN, CDR2 SYDVKM. The CDR3 is 15 residues long. The CDR3 nucleotides read TGTGCCAGCAGTTTGGACGGATTTGGCTTGAACGAGCAGTACTTC. Translated, it gives CASSLDGFGLNEQYF. Based on the CDR3 plus reference TRBV28 and TRBJ2-7, the full variable domain is DVKVTQSSRYLVKRTGEKVFLECVQDMDHENMFWYRQDPGLGLRLIYFSYDVKMKEKGDIPEGYSVSREKKERFSLILESASTNQTSMYLCASSLDGFGLNEQYFGPGTRLTVT.

The V call is TRBV10-1, the J call TRBJ2-2, with 9 bases matching TRBD2. CDR3 length: 16 residues. V was pared by 3 bases and J by 1 base, with 3 bases of the junction left unmatched. Germline CDR1 WNHNN, CDR2 SYGVQD (reference sequence). CDR3 sequence reads: CASSDPAGGNTGELFF. CDR3 nucleotide sequence: TGCGCCAGCAGTGATCCAGCGGGGGGGAACACCGGGGAGCTGTTTTTT.

This rearrangement joins TRBV30 to TRBJ2-3, with 7 bases aligning to TRBD2. J gave up 1 base and V 3 bases, and 4 bases lay outside the gene matches. The CDR3 runs 14 residues. CDR1 and CDR2 (germline): GTSNPN, SVGIG (reference sequence). The CDR3 sequence is CAWRSSGGTDTQYF. The CDR3 DNA reads TGTGCCTGGAGATCTAGCGGAGGCACAGATACGCAGTATTTT.

This sequence joins TRBV12-2 and TRBJ1-1. TRBV12-2 is marked as a pseudogene. This CDR3 spans 21 amino acids. The CDR3 coding sequence is TGTGCAAGTCGCTTAGCTTTTTGGGGGTGTCATTTAAGAAGGGCGAACACTGAAGCTTTCTTT. Protein: CASRLAFWGCHLRRANTEAFF.

V and J are TRBV27 and TRBJ2-1, with 7 bases fitting TRBD2. After removal of 7 bases from V and 7 bases from J, the junction contained 25 bases not matched to a gene. The CDR3 sequence is 19 residues long. Germline V gene sequence: CDR1 MNHEY, CDR2 SMNVEV (reference sequence). The CDR3 region is CASISRVGLVGDSRNEQFF. The CDR3 nucleotides read TGTGCCAGCATCTCCCGGGTCGGACTAGTTGGCGACTCGAGAAATGAGCAGTTCTTC.

Of note for this clone: The sample holds other DNA sequences that translate to the same CDR3. V is TRBV9 and J is TRBJ1-3; D possibly corresponds to TRBD1 (5 bases). The CDR3 totals 14 residues. Germline lookup yields CDR1 SGDLS and CDR2 YYNGEE. V was cut by 1 base and J by 4 bases, with 9 bases left in between. In DNA, the CDR3 is TGTGCCAGCAGCGTAACCAGGGCCGGAAACACCATATATTTT. Encoded protein: CASSVTRAGNTIYF. Drawing the rest from reference TRBV9 and TRBJ1-3, the complete variable domain is DSGVTQTPKHLITATGQRVTLRCSPRSGDLSVYWYQQSLDQGLQFLIQYYNGEERAKGNILERFSAQQFPDLHSELNLSSLELGDSALYFCASSVTRAGNTIYFGEGSWLTVV.

V and J are TRBV7-8 and TRBJ1-2; D possibly corresponds to TRBD1 (5 bases). Trimming removed 1 base at V and 4 bases at J, with 16 bases between. Germline values: CDR1 SGHVS, CDR2 FQNEAQ. The CDR3 runs 16 residues. This CDR3 is CASSLGAGRGLYGYTF. CDR3 in DNA: TGTGCCAGCAGCTTAGGGGCAGGGAGAGGTCTCTATGGCTACACCTTC.

V gene TRBV11-3 combines with J gene TRBJ1-5; D perhaps matches TRBD1 (5 bases). Germline V gene data show CDR1 as SGHNT and CDR2 as YENEEA. V lost 8 bases, J lost 7 bases, and 27 bases lay in between. The CDR3 runs to 17 residues. The CDR3 nucleotides are TGTGCCAGCTACCACCCCCCCTTGGGGGAGAAGGGCCAGCCCCAGCATTTT. Amino acid sequence: CASYHPPLGEKGQPQHF.